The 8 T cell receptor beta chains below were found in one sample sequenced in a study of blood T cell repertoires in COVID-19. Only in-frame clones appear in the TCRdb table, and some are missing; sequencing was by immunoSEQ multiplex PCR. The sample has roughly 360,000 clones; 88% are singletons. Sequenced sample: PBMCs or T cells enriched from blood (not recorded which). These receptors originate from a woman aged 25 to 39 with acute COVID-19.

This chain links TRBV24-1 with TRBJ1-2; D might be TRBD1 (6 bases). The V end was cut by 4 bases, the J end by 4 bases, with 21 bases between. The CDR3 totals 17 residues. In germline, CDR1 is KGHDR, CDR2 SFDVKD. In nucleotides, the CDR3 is TGTGCCACCAGTGACCCATCCCGTCCAGGGGAAAGCTATGGCTACACCTTC. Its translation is CATSDPSRPGESYGYTF.

The chain's CDR3 is CASGWGDSNQPQHF. The CDR3 DNA reads TGTGCCAGCGGGTGGGGGGATAGCAATCAGCCCCAGCATTTT. V gene TRBV2 combines with J gene TRBJ1-5; tentative D call: TRBD1 (5 bases). Trimming stripped 8 bases from V and 0 bases from J, with 11 bases between. The germline V gene encodes CDR1 SNHLY and CDR2 FYNNEI. The CDR3 is 14 amino acids.

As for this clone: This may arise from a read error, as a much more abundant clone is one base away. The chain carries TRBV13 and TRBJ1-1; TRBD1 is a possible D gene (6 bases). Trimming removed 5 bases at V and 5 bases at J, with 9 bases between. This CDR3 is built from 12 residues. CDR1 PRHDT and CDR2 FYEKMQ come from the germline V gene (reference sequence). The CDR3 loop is CASSPQGTEAFF. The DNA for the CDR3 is TGTGCCAGCAGCCCTCAGGGGACTGAAGCTTTCTTT.

The CDR3 sequence: CAWSSGTRGETQYF. CDR3 DNA: TGTGCCTGGAGTTCCGGGACTAGAGGCGAGACCCAGTACTTC. This chain connects TRBV30 to TRBJ2-5, with 8 positions matching TRBD2. Germline lookup yields CDR1 GTSNPN and CDR2 SVGIG (reference sequence). The CDR3 consists of 14 residues. The ends lost 2 bases at V and 5 bases at J; junction bases unmatched: 7. Based on the CDR3 plus reference TRBV30 and TRBJ2-5, the full variable domain is SQTIHQWPATLVQPVGSPLSLECTVEGTSNPNLYWYRQAAGRGLQLLFYSVGIGQISSEVPQNLSASRPQDRQFILSSKKLLLSDSGFYLCAWSSGTRGETQYFGPGTRLLVL.

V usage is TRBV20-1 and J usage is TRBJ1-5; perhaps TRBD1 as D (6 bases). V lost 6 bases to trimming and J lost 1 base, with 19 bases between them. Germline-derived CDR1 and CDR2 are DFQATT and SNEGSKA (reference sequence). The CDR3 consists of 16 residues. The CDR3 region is CSASSFGTKSNQPQHF. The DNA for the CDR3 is TGCAGTGCAAGTTCTTTCGGGACAAAAAGCAATCAGCCCCAGCATTTT.

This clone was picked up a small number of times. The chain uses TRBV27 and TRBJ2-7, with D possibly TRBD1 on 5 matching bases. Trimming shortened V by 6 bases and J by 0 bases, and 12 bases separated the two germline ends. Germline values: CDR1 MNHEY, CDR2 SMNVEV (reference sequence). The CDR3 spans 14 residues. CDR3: CASSLGQFSYEQYF. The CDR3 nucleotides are TGTGCCAGCAGCCTGGGGCAGTTCTCCTACGAGCAGTACTTC.

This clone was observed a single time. As DNA, the CDR3 is TGTGCCAGCAGCTTCGGTAAGGAGACCCAGTACTTC. Translation: CASSFGKETQYF. The V call is TRBV13, the J call TRBJ2-5, with D unclear. The ends were cut back, 3 bases at V and 5 bases at J, with 7 bases in the middle. Looked up from germline, CDR1 is PRHDT and CDR2 is FYEKMQ (reference sequence). CDR3 length: 12 amino acids.

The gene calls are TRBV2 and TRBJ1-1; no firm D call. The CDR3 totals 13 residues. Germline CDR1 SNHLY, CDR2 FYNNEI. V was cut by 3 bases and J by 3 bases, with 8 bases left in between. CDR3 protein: CASSDVSDTEAFF. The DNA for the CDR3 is TGTGCCAGCAGTGACGTGTCGGACACTGAAGCTTTCTTT.